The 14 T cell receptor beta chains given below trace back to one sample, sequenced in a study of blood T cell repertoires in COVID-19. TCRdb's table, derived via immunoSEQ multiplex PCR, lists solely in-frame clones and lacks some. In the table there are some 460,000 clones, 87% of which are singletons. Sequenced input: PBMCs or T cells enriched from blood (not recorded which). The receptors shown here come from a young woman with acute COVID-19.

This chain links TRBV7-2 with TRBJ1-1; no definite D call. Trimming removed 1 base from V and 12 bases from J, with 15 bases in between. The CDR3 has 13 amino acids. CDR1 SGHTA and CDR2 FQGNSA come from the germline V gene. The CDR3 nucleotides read TGTGCCAGCAGCTTAGTAGTCGCCTGGGCCACTTTCTTT. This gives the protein CASSLVVAWATFF.

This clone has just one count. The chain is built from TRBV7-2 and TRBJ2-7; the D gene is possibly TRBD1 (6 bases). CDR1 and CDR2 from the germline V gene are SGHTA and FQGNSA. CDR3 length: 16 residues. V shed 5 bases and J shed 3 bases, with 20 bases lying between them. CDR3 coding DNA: TGTGCCAGCAGCGTACGCCGACAGGACAAGGGCTACGAGCAGTACTTC. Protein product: CASSVRRQDKGYEQYF.

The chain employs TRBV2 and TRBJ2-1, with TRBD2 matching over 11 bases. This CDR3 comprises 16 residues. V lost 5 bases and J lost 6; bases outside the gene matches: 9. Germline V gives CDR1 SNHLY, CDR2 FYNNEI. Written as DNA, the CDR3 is TGTGCCAGCAGTCGACTTAGCGGGAGGGCCTTCAATGAGCAGTTCTTC. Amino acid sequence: CASSRLSGRAFNEQFF.

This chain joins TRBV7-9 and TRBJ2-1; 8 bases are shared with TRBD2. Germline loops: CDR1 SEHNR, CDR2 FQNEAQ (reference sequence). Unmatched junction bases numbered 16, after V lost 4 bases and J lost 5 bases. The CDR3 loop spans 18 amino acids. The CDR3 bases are TGTGCCAGCAGCTATGTACTAGCGGCCCGAAGCCCGAACAATGAGCAGTTCTTC. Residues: CASSYVLAARSPNNEQFF. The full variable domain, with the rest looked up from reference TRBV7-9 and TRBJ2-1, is DTGVSQNPRHKITKRGQNVTFRCDPISEHNRLYWYRQTLGQGPEFLTYFQNEAQLEKSRLLSDRFSAERPKGSFSTLEIQRTEQGDSAMYLCASSYVLAARSPNNEQFFGPGTRLTVL.

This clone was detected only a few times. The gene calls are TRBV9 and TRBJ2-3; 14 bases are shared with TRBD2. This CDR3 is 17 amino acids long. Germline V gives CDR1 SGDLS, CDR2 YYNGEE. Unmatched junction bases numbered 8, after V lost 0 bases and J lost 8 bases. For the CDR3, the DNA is TGTGCCAGCAGCGTAGAGGGACTAGCGGGGGAGCGCGGTACGCAGTATTTT. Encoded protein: CASSVEGLAGERGTQYF.

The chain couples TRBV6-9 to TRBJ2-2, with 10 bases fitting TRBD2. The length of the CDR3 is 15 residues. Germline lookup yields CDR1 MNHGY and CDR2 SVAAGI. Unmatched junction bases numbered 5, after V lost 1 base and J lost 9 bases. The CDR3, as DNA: TGTGCCAGCAGTTATTTAGCGGGGGGCGTCCGGGAGCTGTTTTTT. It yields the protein CASSYLAGGVRELFF.

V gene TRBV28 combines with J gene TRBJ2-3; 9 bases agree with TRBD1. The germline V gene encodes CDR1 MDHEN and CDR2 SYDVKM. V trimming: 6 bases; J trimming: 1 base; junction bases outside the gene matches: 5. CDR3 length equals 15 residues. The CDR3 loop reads CASSNTGGRTDTQYF. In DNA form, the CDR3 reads TGTGCCAGCAGCAATACAGGGGGCCGCACAGATACGCAGTATTTT. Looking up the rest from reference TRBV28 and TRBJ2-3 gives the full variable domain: DVKVTQSSRYLVKRTGEKVFLECVQDMDHENMFWYRQDPGLGLRLIYFSYDVKMKEKGDIPEGYSVSREKKERFSLILESASTNQTSMYLCASSNTGGRTDTQYFGPGTRLTVL.

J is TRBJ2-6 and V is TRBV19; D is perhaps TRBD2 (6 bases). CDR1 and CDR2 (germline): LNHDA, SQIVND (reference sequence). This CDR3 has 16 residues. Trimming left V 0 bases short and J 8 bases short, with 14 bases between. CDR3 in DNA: TGTGCCAGTAGTATAGATCGCCCTGGAGGGTCCAACGTCCTGACTTTC. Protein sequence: CASSIDRPGGSNVLTF.

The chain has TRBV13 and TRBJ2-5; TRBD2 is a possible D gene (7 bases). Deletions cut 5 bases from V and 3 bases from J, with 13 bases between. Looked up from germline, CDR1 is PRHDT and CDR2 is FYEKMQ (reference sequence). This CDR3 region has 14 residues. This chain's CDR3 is CASSLKGGEETQYF. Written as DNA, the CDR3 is TGTGCCAGCAGCCTAAAAGGGGGGGAAGAGACCCAGTACTTC.

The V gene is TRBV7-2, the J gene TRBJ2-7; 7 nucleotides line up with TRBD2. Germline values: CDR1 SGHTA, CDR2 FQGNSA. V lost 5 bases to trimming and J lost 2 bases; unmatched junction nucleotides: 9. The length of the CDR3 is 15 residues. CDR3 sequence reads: CASSPLAVPTYEQYF. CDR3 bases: TGTGCCAGCAGCCCCCTAGCGGTACCCACCTACGAGCAGTACTTC.

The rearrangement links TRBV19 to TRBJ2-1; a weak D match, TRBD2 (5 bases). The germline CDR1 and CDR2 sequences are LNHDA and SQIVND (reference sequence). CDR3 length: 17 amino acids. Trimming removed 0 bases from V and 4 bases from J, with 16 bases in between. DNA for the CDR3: TGTGCCAGTAGTATAGATTCTCGGGGTTCCCCATACAATGAGCAGTTCTTC. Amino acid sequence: CASSIDSRGSPYNEQFF.

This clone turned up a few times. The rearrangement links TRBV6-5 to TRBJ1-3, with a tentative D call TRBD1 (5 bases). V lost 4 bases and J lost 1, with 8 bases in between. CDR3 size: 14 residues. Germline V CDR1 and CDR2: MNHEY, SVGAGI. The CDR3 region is CASSSTVSGNTIYF. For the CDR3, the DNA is TGTGCCAGCAGTTCGACAGTGTCTGGAAACACCATATATTTT.

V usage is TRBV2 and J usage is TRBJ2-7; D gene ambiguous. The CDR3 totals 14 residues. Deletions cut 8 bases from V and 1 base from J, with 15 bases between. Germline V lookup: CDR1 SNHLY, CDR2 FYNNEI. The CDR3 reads CASARPGQSYEQYF. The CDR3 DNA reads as TGTGCCAGCGCTAGACCCGGTCAATCCTACGAGCAGTACTTC.

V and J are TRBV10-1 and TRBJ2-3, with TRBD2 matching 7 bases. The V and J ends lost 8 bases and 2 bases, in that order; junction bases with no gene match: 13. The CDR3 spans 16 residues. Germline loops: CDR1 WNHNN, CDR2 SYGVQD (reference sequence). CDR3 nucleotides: TGCGCCAGCTCCCCAGCCCAGCGGGGTCCCACAGATACGCAGTATTTT. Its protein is CASSPAQRGPTDTQYF.